Listed here are 31 T cell receptor beta chains from one sample, sequenced in a study of cytomegalovirus exposure and HLA in healthy donors (dated by TCRdb to the late 2010s). The protocol used for the library was the immunoSEQ multiplex PCR assay. For the multiplex PCR, a mixture combining 60 forward primers for TCR Vbeta segments and 13 reverse primers for TCR Jbeta segments was used. Entries here come from immuneACCESS through TCRdb and include only in-frame sequences with V and J called. Some clones fail to appear in such tables; in the studies checked, an unresolved V gene covers under half of the shortfall, and the cause of the remainder is unknown. This sample comprises about 170,000 clones, around 74% of them detected only once. The ten largest clones take up around 3.1% of the sample. Sequencing was carried out using PBMCs. The receptors come from a female donor in good health and CMV-seronegative.

This chain links TRBV4-1 with TRBJ1-6; D may be TRBD1 (6 bases). The germline V and J ends were trimmed by 1 base and 8 bases, with 9 bases remaining between them. The CDR3 is 14 amino acids. Looked up from germline, CDR1 is MGHRA and CDR2 is YSYEKL. The CDR3, as DNA: TGCGCCAGCAGCCAAGCGGGGGGCGATTCACCCCTCCACTTT. The encoded protein is CASSQAGGDSPLHF.

This chain joins TRBV5-1 and TRBJ2-1; TRBD1 aligns across 7 bases. Germline lookup yields CDR1 SGHRS and CDR2 YFSETQ. There are 16 residues in the CDR3. J gave up 2 bases and V 4 bases, and 9 bases lay outside the gene matches. This CDR3 reads CASSTGTVRTYNEQFF. Written as DNA, the CDR3 is TGCGCCAGCAGCACGGGGACAGTTCGGACCTACAATGAGCAGTTCTTC. Filled out from reference TRBV5-1 and TRBJ2-1, the complete variable domain reads KAGVTQTPRYLIKTRGQQVTLSCSPISGHRSVSWYQQTPGQGLQFLFEYFSETQRNKGNFPGRFSGRQFSNSRSEMNVSTLELGDSALYLCASSTGTVRTYNEQFFGPGTRLTVL.

J is TRBJ2-7 and V is TRBV28; 11 bases line up with TRBD2. Germline V gives CDR1 MDHEN, CDR2 SYDVKM. Losses at the gene ends were 3 bases for V and 2 bases for J; bases not matched to a gene: 3. The CDR3 spans 15 residues. Here the CDR3 reads CASSLGTSGTYEQYF. The CDR3 region has the DNA TGTGCCAGCAGTTTGGGGACTAGCGGAACCTACGAGCAGTACTTC. The whole variable domain, filled in from reference TRBV28 and TRBJ2-7, reads DVKVTQSSRYLVKRTGEKVFLECVQDMDHENMFWYRQDPGLGLRLIYFSYDVKMKEKGDIPEGYSVSREKKERFSLILESASTNQTSMYLCASSLGTSGTYEQYFGPGTRLTVT.

The chain employs TRBV7-2 and TRBJ2-1, with a weak D call TRBD1 (6 bases). CDR1 and CDR2 from the germline V gene are SGHTA and FQGNSA. The CDR3 consists of 13 residues. The V end lost 3 bases, the J end lost 10 bases, and 13 bases lay between the germline ends. As DNA, the CDR3 is TGTGCCAGCAGCTTGGGGACACGGCACGAGCAGTTCTTC. Amino acid sequence: CASSLGTRHEQFF. Looking up the rest from reference TRBV7-2 and TRBJ2-1 gives the full variable domain: GAGVSQSPSNKVTEKGKDVELRCDPISGHTALYWYRQSLGQGLEFLIYFQGNSAPDKSGLPSDRFSAERTGGSVSTLTIQRTQQEDSAVYLCASSLGTRHEQFFGPGTRLTVL.

This chain connects TRBV4-2 to TRBJ2-7; 8 bases map to TRBD1. Germline V gene lookup returns CDR1 LGHNA and CDR2 YNFKEQ. The J segment lost 5 bases and the V segment lost 4 bases, leaving 10 bases of the junction unmatched. This CDR3 comprises 15 residues. The CDR3 here is CASSPGQAPGDEQYF. The CDR3 DNA is TGTGCCAGCAGCCCGGGACAGGCGCCTGGGGACGAGCAGTACTTC.

The chain is built from TRBV5-1 and TRBJ1-4; D is possibly TRBD1 (6 bases). The CDR3 extends over 16 amino acids. Between the trimmed V and J ends, which lost 1 base and 0 bases, there was a span of 10 bases. CDR1 is SGHRS and CDR2 is YFSETQ in the germline V gene. The CDR3, as DNA: TGCGCCAGCAGCTTGCAGGGGACCTCAACTAATGAAAAACTGTTTTTT. Translation gives CASSLQGTSTNEKLFF. Full variable domain (outside the CDR3, taken from reference TRBV5-1 and TRBJ1-4): KAGVTQTPRYLIKTRGQQVTLSCSPISGHRSVSWYQQTPGQGLQFLFEYFSETQRNKGNFPGRFSGRQFSNSRSEMNVSTLELGDSALYLCASSLQGTSTNEKLFFGSGTQLSVL.

The gene calls are TRBV7-2 and TRBJ1-5; D is uncertain. V lost 5 bases and J 1 base, leaving 3 bases between the germline ends. The CDR3 runs to 12 residues. Germline V gives CDR1 SGHTA, CDR2 FQGNSA. Written as DNA, the CDR3 is TGTGCCAGCAGCGGCAGCAATCAGCCCCAGCATTTT. Its protein is CASSGSNQPQHF.

This clone was observed a few times. The chain employs TRBV30 and TRBJ1-5; maybe TRBD1 (5 bases). Germline CDR1 and CDR2: GTSNPN and SVGIG (reference sequence). The CDR3 totals 15 residues. V lost 0 bases and J 2 bases, leaving 11 bases between the germline ends. The CDR3 DNA follows: TGTGCCTGGAGTGTATTGGGGGGAGGCAATCAGCCCCAGCATTTT. This encodes CAWSVLGGGNQPQHF.

The chain carries TRBV27 and TRBJ2-1; 7 bases align to TRBD1. The ends lost 7 bases at V and 1 base at J; junction bases unmatched: 10. This CDR3 has 16 amino acids. Germline-derived CDR1 and CDR2 are MNHEY and SMNVEV (reference sequence). The CDR3 DNA reads as TGTGCCAGCATTTCTTTCCGGGACAGTTCCTACAATGAGCAGTTCTTC. This gives the protein CASISFRDSSYNEQFF.

The V and J genes are TRBV7-2 and TRBJ2-5, with D unresolved. CDR1 and CDR2 (germline): SGHTA, FQGNSA. Trimming took 1 base from V and 5 from J, leaving 11 bases between them. This CDR3 is built from 14 residues. Here the CDR3 DNA reads TGTGCCAGCAGCTTAGGCGGTCACGGGGAGACCCAGTACTTC. This encodes CASSLGGHGETQYF.

The chain uses TRBV15 and TRBJ1-3, with a weak D call TRBD1 (5 bases). The CDR3 covers 18 residues. Germline CDR1 LNHNV, CDR2 YYDKDF (reference sequence). Trimming cost V 0 bases and J 0 bases, with 15 bases left between them. DNA for the CDR3: TGTGCCACCAGCAGAGATGGTATTTTAGGGGTCTCTGGAAACACCATATATTTT. It codes for CATSRDGILGVSGNTIYF.

The chain links TRBV10-1 to TRBJ2-5, with 14 positions matching TRBD2. The V and J ends lost 3 bases and 1 base, in that order; junction bases with no gene match: 1. The CDR3 loop spans 16 amino acids. Germline CDR1 reads WNHNN; CDR2 reads SYGVQD (reference sequence). The CDR3 region is CASSDGLAGGQETQYF. CDR3 DNA: TGCGCCAGCAGTGACGGACTAGCGGGAGGCCAAGAGACCCAGTACTTC.

This clone was observed a few times. J is TRBJ1-1 and V is TRBV27; D not resolved. Trimming cost V 5 bases and J 0 bases, with 4 bases left between them. The germline V gene has CDR1 MNHEY and CDR2 SMNVEV (reference sequence). The CDR3 loop spans 12 amino acids. This CDR3 is CASSRVNTEAFF. The DNA of the CDR3 is TGTGCCAGCAGTAGAGTGAACACTGAAGCTTTCTTT.

This clone appeared once. The rearrangement uses TRBV6-6 and TRBJ2-7; TRBD1 aligns across 10 bases. Germline assignment: CDR1 MNHNY and CDR2 SVGAGI (reference sequence). The junction had 5 bases not matched to a gene; V was cut back by 6 bases and J by 0 bases. The length of the CDR3 is 15 residues. CDR3 region: CASSTGTGASYEQYF. The CDR3 DNA reads TGTGCCAGCAGCACCGGGACAGGGGCCTCCTACGAGCAGTACTTC.

The rearrangement joins TRBV4-1 to TRBJ2-7, with a tentative D call TRBD1 (6 bases). This CDR3 region has 14 residues. The germline CDR1 and CDR2 sequences are MGHRA and YSYEKL. Trimming left V 5 bases short and J 1 base short, with 12 bases between. The CDR3 nucleotides read TGCGCCAGCAGCGCCCGACAGGAATCCTACGAGCAGTACTTC. It codes for CASSARQESYEQYF.

The chain is built from TRBV28 and TRBJ1-4, with TRBD1 matching over 10 bases. The CDR3 consists of 15 residues. V trimming: 7 bases; J trimming: 0 bases; junction bases outside the gene matches: 2. Germline assignment: CDR1 MDHEN and CDR2 SYDVKM. The CDR3 DNA follows: TGTGCCAGCACCGGACAGGGGGCAACTAATGAAAAACTGTTTTTT. Translated, it gives CASTGQGATNEKLFF. Full variable domain (missing parts from reference TRBV28 and TRBJ1-4): DVKVTQSSRYLVKRTGEKVFLECVQDMDHENMFWYRQDPGLGLRLIYFSYDVKMKEKGDIPEGYSVSREKKERFSLILESASTNQTSMYLCASTGQGATNEKLFFGSGTQLSVL.

This chain connects TRBV11-2 to TRBJ1-1; D unresolved. The ends were cut back, 3 bases at V and 0 bases at J, with 17 bases in the middle. The CDR3 spans 17 residues. Germline CDR1 is SGHAT and CDR2 is FQNNGV. CDR3 sequence (DNA): TGTGCCAGCAGCTTCACGTCGGGGTGGGTGGTGAACACTGAAGCTTTCTTT. Amino acids: CASSFTSGWVVNTEAFF.

V gene TRBV7-3 combines with J gene TRBJ2-3; TRBD2 is a possible D gene (7 bases). The CDR3 is 15 residues long. CDR1 is SGHTA, CDR2 FQGTGA, per germline. Trimming pared 7 bases from V and 2 bases from J, leaving 16 bases between. This CDR3 reads CASTKGGQYTDTQYF. The DNA for the CDR3 is TGTGCCAGCACTAAGGGGGGGCAGTACACAGATACGCAGTATTTT.

The rearrangement uses TRBV25-1 and TRBJ2-2, with 9 bases matching TRBD1. The CDR3 is 18 amino acids. Germline values: CDR1 MGHDK, CDR2 SYGVNS. V was clipped by 8 bases and J by 1 base; unmatched bases: 14. The CDR3 spells CASSKWGTGGKNTGELFF. CDR3 bases: TGTGCCAGCTCGAAATGGGGCACAGGGGGCAAGAACACCGGGGAGCTGTTTTTT.

This clone was detected a few times. The chain recombines TRBV19 with TRBJ1-1; possibly TRBD1 for D (6 bases). Germline V gene sequence: CDR1 LNHDA, CDR2 SQIVND (reference sequence). V was pared by 6 bases and J by 11 bases, with 19 bases between. The CDR3 runs 13 residues. CDR3 sequence: CASRADREGLAFF. Written as DNA, the CDR3 is TGTGCCAGTAGGGCGGACAGAGAGGGTTTGGCTTTCTTT.

The J gene is TRBJ1-2, the V gene TRBV7-3; 9 positions match TRBD1. From germline, CDR1 is SGHTA and CDR2 FQGTGA. V lost 2 bases, J lost 6 bases, and 7 bases stayed unmatched. The CDR3 spans 15 residues. The CDR3 DNA is TGTGCCAGCAGCTTATACGGGACAGGGCTGGATGGCTACACCTTC. As protein: CASSLYGTGLDGYTF.

The V and J genes are TRBV21-1 and TRBJ2-7; the table assigns TRBD2, which was not confirmed against the DNA. TRBV21-1 is assigned pseudogene status. The CDR3 is 18 residues long. CDR3 nucleotides: TGTGCCAGCAGAGCAAAGATGAGGACTTGGCGGGACTCCTACGAGCAGTACTTC. This codes for CASRAKMRTWRDSYEQYF.

This clone was detected only a few times. The V gene is TRBV6-6, the J gene TRBJ1-4; 9 bases fit TRBD1. CDR1 and CDR2 from the germline V gene are MNHNY and SVGAGI (reference sequence). The J segment lost 4 bases and the V segment lost 9 bases, leaving 6 bases of the junction unmatched. There are 14 residues in the CDR3. The CDR3 coding sequence is TGTGCCAGTGTACCGGGACAGGGTAATGAAAAACTGTTTTTT. Its protein product is CASVPGQGNEKLFF.

As to this clone: Other DNA sequences of this sample code for an identical CDR3. The J gene is TRBJ2-5, the V gene TRBV2; TRBD2 agrees at 11 bases. Per germline, CDR1 SNHLY and CDR2 FYNNEI. The CDR3 consists of 14 residues. V shed 6 bases, J shed 2 bases, and the junction held 2 bases outside the gene matches. CDR3 protein: CASSRTSGQETQYF. The CDR3 nucleotides read TGTGCCAGCAGCCGGACTAGCGGGCAAGAGACCCAGTACTTC.

CDR3 in amino acids: CASSIQGRGRHEQYF. The CDR3, as DNA: TGTGCCAGTAGTATACAAGGCAGGGGAAGGCACGAGCAGTACTTC. The rearrangement uses TRBV19 and TRBJ2-7, with D perhaps matching TRBD1 (6 bases). Germline V gene sequence: CDR1 LNHDA, CDR2 SQIVND (reference sequence). Deletions cut 2 bases from V and 5 bases from J, with 16 bases between. The CDR3 extends over 15 amino acids.

The DNA of the CDR3 is TGTGCCAGCAGCATACAGGGGGCTTGGGGCTACACCTTC. The encoded protein is CASSIQGAWGYTF. V gene TRBV5-6 combines with J gene TRBJ1-2; 9 bases line up with TRBD1. The CDR3 extends over 13 amino acids. CDR1 and CDR2 from the germline V gene are SGHDT and YYEEEE. V shed 4 bases, J shed 8 bases, and the junction held 6 bases outside the gene matches.

The rearrangement joins TRBV28 to TRBJ1-5; D ambiguous. Germline V gene sequence: CDR1 MDHEN, CDR2 SYDVKM. The CDR3 runs to 14 residues. V shed 1 base and J shed 7 bases, with 11 bases lying between them. The DNA of the CDR3 is TGTGCCAGCAGTTTATTAGGAGGGCCCCAGCCCCAGCATTTT. Residues: CASSLLGGPQPQHF.

The J gene is TRBJ2-1, the V gene TRBV7-3; 11 nucleotides agree with TRBD1. CDR1 is SGHTA, CDR2 FQGTGA, per germline. V lost 3 bases and J lost 9; bases outside the gene matches: 4. The CDR3 has 14 amino acids. CDR3 protein: CASSFGQGAVEQFF. Written as DNA, the CDR3 is TGTGCCAGCAGCTTTGGACAGGGGGCAGTTGAGCAGTTCTTC. Drawing the rest from reference TRBV7-3 and TRBJ2-1, the complete variable domain is GAGVSQTPSNKVTEKGKYVELRCDPISGHTALYWYRQSLGQGPEFLIYFQGTGAADDSGLPNDRFFAVRPEGSVSTLKIQRTERGDSAVYLCASSFGQGAVEQFFGPGTRLTVL.

V gene TRBV10-3 combines with J gene TRBJ2-5; TRBD1 might be the D (6 bases). With the DNA end fitting TRBJ2-7 better, the J assignment may be wrong. The CDR3 covers 16 residues. Germline lookup yields CDR1 ENHRY and CDR2 SYGVKD. Here the CDR3 DNA reads TGTGCCATCAGTGAGGTCAAGAGGGCAGGGGCCTACGAGCAGTACTTC. It is translated as CAISEVKRAGAYEQYF.

This clone was seen a handful of times. The chain couples TRBV4-2 to TRBJ2-5; a possible D gene is TRBD2 (6 bases). Germline CDR1 LGHNA, CDR2 YNFKEQ. The CDR3 loop spans 18 amino acids. V was cut by 0 bases and J by 2 bases, with 19 bases left in between. Here the CDR3 reads CASSQDLGVLALQETQYF. DNA for the CDR3: TGTGCCAGCAGCCAAGATCTCGGGGTACTAGCTTTGCAAGAGACCCAGTACTTC.

This clone was counted between two and nine times. The chain has TRBV19 and TRBJ2-6, with 7 bases that match TRBD1. Germline loops: CDR1 LNHDA, CDR2 SQIVND (reference sequence). The CDR3 is 17 amino acids. Unmatched junction bases numbered 7, after V lost 1 base and J lost 4 bases. The CDR3 protein is CASSIGLQGKGANVLTF. The CDR3 coding sequence is TGTGCCAGTAGTATAGGACTACAGGGGAAAGGGGCCAACGTCCTGACTTTC.